A single T cell receptor (beta chain) is shown here with its context. Germline V gives CDR1 MDHEN, CDR2 SYDVKM. The CDR3 is 15 residues long. V was trimmed by 5 bases and J by 3 bases, leaving 17 bases between them. The second PCR ran about 7 to 12 cycles with a sample-barcoded 5' primer and J-beta primers. TCRdb reanalysed the 5' RACE reads using MiXCR and keeps one entry per CDR3 protein. Here the sample spans about 780,000 distinct CDR3 sequences, 20% to 30% being singletons. These data belong to a study of blood T cells in healthy people across ages. These records were also assigned to another study, of T cells of mothers and their children.

This TCR was recovered from a boy younger than 18 in good health. The chain carries TRBV28 and TRBJ2-7; weak D call: TRBD1 (6 bases). Sequencing was done on a sample of blood. The CDR3 sequence: CASSIQGGEIYEQYF. In nucleotides, the CDR3 is TGTGCCAGCAGTATACAGGGTGGGGAGATCTACGAGCAGTACTTC.